This T cell receptor beta chain was identified in a study of OX40 agonist ivuxolimab in advanced cancers. Notes on the research overall: Ivuxolimab was an agonistic, fully human IgG2 monoclonal antibody directed against OX40 (CD134), a costimulatory receptor. Intravenous ivuxolimab was administered to patients every 2 weeks at six dose levels: 0.01, 0.1, 0.3, 1.5, 3 and 10 mg/kg. Among the 52 dose-escalation patients, approximately 20 had hepatocellular carcinoma, around 15 melanoma, 9 renal cell carcinoma and 9 head and neck cancer. A male proportion of around 83% and a mean age of approximately 61 years, ranging from about 23 to 90, were recorded for the dose-escalation cohort. Patients were allowed to have had prior anti-PD-1, anti-PD-L1 or anti-CTLA-4 therapy, and 30% to 40% of the dose-escalation patients had previously received checkpoint inhibitors. Partial responses occurred in three dose-escalation patients: two with cutaneous melanoma and one with hepatocellular carcinoma. Peripheral TCRbeta sequencing aimed to test whether ivuxolimab altered TCR sequence diversity and caused clonal T-cell expansion. The monotherapy dose-escalation portion (N of about 52 patients) of the phase I ivuxolimab trial is reported in the paper. Broad study findings and their caveats: Antigen specificity was not determined for the clonally expanded peripheral T cells. At doses from 0.1 to 3.0 mg/kg, clonal expansion was seen in both CD4+ and CD8+ blood T cells between baseline and week 6. Low levels of normalized T-cell clonal expansion were also seen in some patients who did not respond. Partial responders in the 0.1-3.0 mg/kg groups had among the lowest normalized peripheral clonal expansion, especially among CD8+ T cells. After ivuxolimab, more expanded clones were found on average in CD8+ T cells than in CD4+ T cells.

Genomic DNA was isolated from the sorted cells so that the TCRbeta CDR3 region could be sequenced. TCRbeta CDR3 regions were sequenced using the immunoSEQ Assay. TCRdb obtained this table from immuneACCESS and retained in-frame rearrangements with V and J assigned. These tables miss some clones; where compared with another copy, unresolved V genes account for less than half of the shortfall, and the remainder is unexplained. The sample data list about 88,000 clones, and 85% to 90% of these were observed just once. The top ten clonotypes cover about 1.5% of the sample. On this clone itself: The antigen this receptor binds is unknown. No per-base quality is available; no much larger clone lies one base away.

Trimming costs V 6 bases and J 1 base, and their ends lie 12 bases apart. CDR1 and CDR2 (MNHEY, SVGAGI) derive from the germline V gene. There are 14 amino acids in the CDR3, from cysteine to phenylalanine inclusive. The only DNA kept is the CDR3, 42 bases in frame from the first base. The trial excluded patients who had a history of autoimmune disease or were on systemic immunosuppression. Peripheral blood for TCR sequencing was drawn from every dose cohort at baseline, at cycle 4 day 1 and at cycle 7 day 1. Samples were obtained from an open-label, multicenter, first-in-human phase I dose-escalation trial of ivuxolimab. The trial enrolled adults with locally advanced or metastatic head and neck squamous cell, hepatocellular, melanoma or renal cell carcinoma. CD4+ and CD8+ T cells were sorted separately from peripheral blood before TCR sequencing.

The TCR comes from an adult with an advanced solid tumor such as melanoma, head and neck, liver or kidney cancer. The chain was built from TRBV6-5 and TRBJ2-5; D gene: possibly TRBD1, on 6 matching bases. This sample comprised CD4+ or CD8+ T cells sorted from blood, obtained in a trial of the OX40 agonist ivuxolimab. The DNA is TGTGCCAGCAGCTCGACAGGTGTCCAAGAGACCCAGTACTTC. The translation is CASSSTGVQETQYF.